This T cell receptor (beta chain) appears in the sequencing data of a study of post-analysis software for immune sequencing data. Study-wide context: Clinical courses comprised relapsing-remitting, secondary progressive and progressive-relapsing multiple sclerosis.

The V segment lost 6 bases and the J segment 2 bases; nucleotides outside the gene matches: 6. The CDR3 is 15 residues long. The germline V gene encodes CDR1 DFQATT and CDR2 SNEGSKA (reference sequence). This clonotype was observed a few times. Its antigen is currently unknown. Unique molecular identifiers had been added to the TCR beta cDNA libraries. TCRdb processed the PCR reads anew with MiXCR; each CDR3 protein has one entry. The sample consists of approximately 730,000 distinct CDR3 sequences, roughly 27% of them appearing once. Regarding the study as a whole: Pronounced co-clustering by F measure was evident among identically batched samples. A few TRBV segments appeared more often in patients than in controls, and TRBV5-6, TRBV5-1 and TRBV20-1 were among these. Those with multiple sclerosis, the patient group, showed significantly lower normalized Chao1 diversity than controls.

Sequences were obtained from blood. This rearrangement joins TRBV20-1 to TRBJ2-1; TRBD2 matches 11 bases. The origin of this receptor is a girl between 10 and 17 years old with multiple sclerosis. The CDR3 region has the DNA TGCAGTGCGAAGCAACTAGCGGGAGCCTACAATGAGCAGTTCTTC. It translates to CSAKQLAGAYNEQFF.